Listed below are T cell receptor beta chains from one sample, sequenced in a study of OX40 agonist ivuxolimab in advanced cancers. Repertoires were generated with immunoSEQ multiplex PCR, while TCRdb's copy carries only in-frame clones and drops some. The sample yields tens of thousands of clones, around 89% seen once. Sample: CD4+ or CD8+ T cells sorted from blood, taken in a trial of the OX40 agonist ivuxolimab. The receptors stem from an adult with an advanced solid tumor such as melanoma, head and neck, liver or kidney cancer. Both conserved end residues are part of each CDR3. Fields, in order: D gene, clone size, J gene, CDR3 length, V gene, CDR3 protein, CDR3 DNA. D genes are given only for firm matches. Clone size appears in some rows only: once, few, many, or a class for an expanded clone.

>.|.|TRBJ2-1|14|TRBV6-1
CASSEGTANNEQFF
TGTGCCAGCAGTGAAGGGACAGCCAACAATGAGCAGTTCTTC
>.|.|TRBJ1-5|13|TRBV2
CASNYVEGQPQHF
TGTGCCAGCAATTACGTGGAGGGCCAGCCCCAGCATTTT
>.|.|TRBJ2-1|17|TRBV12-5
CASGLVMRSLRVNEQFF
TGTGCTAGTGGTTTGGTTATGCGCTCCCTCAGGGTCAATGAGCAGTTCTTC
>TRBD2|medium-sized|TRBJ2-1|14|TRBV30
CACPSGSSYNEQFF
TGTGCCTGCCCTAGCGGGAGCTCCTACAATGAGCAGTTCTTC
>TRBD1|.|TRBJ2-5|15|TRBV6-5
CASSRSGTVKETQYF
TGTGCCAGCAGTAGGTCCGGGACAGTTAAAGAGACCCAGTACTTC
>.|.|TRBJ2-7|11|TRBV7-2
CASQGSYEQYF
TGTGCCAGCCAGGGCTCCTACGAGCAGTACTTC
>.|.|TRBJ2-7|12|TRBV7-9
CASRSVSYEQYF
TGTGCCAGCAGATCAGTGTCCTACGAGCAGTACTTC
>.|.|TRBJ2-1|14|TRBV28
CASTDSVSYNEQFF
TGTGCCAGCACTGACTCAGTCTCCTACAATGAGCAGTTCTTC
>TRBD1|once|TRBJ1-4|14|TRBV5-1
CASSRDRGGEKLFF
TGCGCCAGCAGCCGGGACAGGGGAGGCGAAAAACTGTTTTTT
>TRBD2|few|TRBJ2-5|13|TRBV7-9
CASSLSGVKTQYF
TGTGCCAGCAGCTTGAGCGGGGTAAAGACCCAGTACTTC
>.|.|TRBJ1-3|16|TRBV18
CASSPPGGGAGNTIYF
TGTGCCAGCTCACCACCGGGGGGCGGAGCTGGAAACACCATATATTTT
>.|.|TRBJ1-1|15|TRBV18
CASSGTGSGNTEAFF
TGTGCCAGCTCAGGTACAGGGAGCGGGAACACTGAAGCTTTCTTT
>TRBD1|.|TRBJ1-2|14|TRBV6-6
CASSLGGGGYGYTF
TGTGCCAGCAGTTTGGGAGGGGGCGGCTATGGCTACACCTTC
>TRBD2|.|TRBJ2-2|15|TRBV4-1
CASSRTSGRGGELFF
TGCGCCAGCAGCCGGACTAGCGGGAGGGGAGGGGAGCTGTTTTTT
>TRBD1|.|TRBJ1-2|14|TRBV6-5
CASSYGRGDYGYTF
TGTGCCAGCAGTTACGGCAGGGGGGACTATGGCTACACCTTC
>.|once|TRBJ1-3|14|TRBV7-2
CASSLVRSGNTIYF
TGTGCCAGCAGCTTAGTAAGGTCTGGAAACACCATATATTTT
>.|.|TRBJ2-7|14|TRBV7-2
CASSLWRDRGEQYF
TGTGCCAGCAGCTTATGGCGGGACCGGGGGGAGCAGTACTTC
>.|.|TRBJ1-4|14|TRBV7-2
CASSLTPNDEKLFF
TGTGCCAGCAGCTTAACCCCGAATGATGAAAAACTGTTTTTT
>.|.|TRBJ1-2|15|TRBV5-1
CASSFEDDANYGYTF
TGCGCCAGCAGCTTTGAGGACGATGCTAACTATGGCTACACCTTC
>.|.|TRBJ2-7|15|TRBV28
CASSFSAGISYEQYF
TGTGCCAGCAGTTTCTCGGCAGGGATCTCCTACGAGCAGTACTTC
>TRBD1|.|TRBJ2-7|18|TRBV7-2
CASSLATQGQATSYEQYF
TGTGCCAGCAGCTTAGCTACCCAGGGACAGGCAACCTCCTACGAGCAGTACTTC
>TRBD2|.|TRBJ2-3|14|TRBV5-1
CASSPSGAGDTQYF
TGCGCCAGCAGTCCTAGCGGGGCGGGGGATACGCAGTATTTT
>TRBD2|.|TRBJ2-3|15|TRBV7-2
CASTLAGVPTDTQYF
TGTGCCAGCACCCTAGCGGGAGTCCCCACAGATACGCAGTATTTT
>TRBD2|once|TRBJ2-4|16|TRBV19
CASSGLAGGPRNIQYF
TGTGCCAGTAGCGGACTAGCGGGAGGCCCGAGAAACATTCAGTACTTC
>.|.|TRBJ2-7|15|TRBV28
CASRGVGAPTYEQYF
TGTGCCAGCAGGGGGGTAGGGGCCCCCACCTACGAGCAGTACTTC
>TRBD1|few|TRBJ2-7|12|TRBV2
CARGDRRYEQYF
TGTGCCAGAGGGGACAGGCGGTACGAGCAGTACTTC
>.|.|TRBJ2-2|14|TRBV18
CASSPLTRTGELFF
TGTGCCAGCTCACCATTGACACGAACCGGGGAGCTGTTTTTT
>.|.|TRBJ2-6|16|TRBV7-9
CASSHSRGSGANVLTF
TGTGCCAGCAGCCATAGTCGGGGTTCTGGGGCCAACGTCCTGACTTTC
>.|.|TRBJ2-2|14|TRBV5-4
CASSSPTNTGELFF
TGTGCCAGCAGCTCCCCAACGAACACCGGGGAGCTGTTTTTT
>TRBD1|once|TRBJ1-2|15|TRBV27
CASSDGQGQGYGYTF
TGTGCCAGCAGCGATGGACAGGGGCAAGGCTATGGCTACACCTTC
>TRBD2|.|TRBJ2-1|16|TRBV13
CASSIGGLAGFGEQFF
TGTGCCAGCAGTATAGGGGGACTAGCGGGATTTGGTGAGCAGTTCTTC
>.|.|TRBJ2-4|14|TRBV11-2
CASSLGTPENIQYF
TGTGCCAGCAGCTTAGGGACACCCGAAAACATTCAGTACTTC
>.|.|TRBJ2-1|13|TRBV27
CASSLMGENEQFF
TGTGCCAGCAGTTTAATGGGGGAAAATGAGCAGTTCTTC
>.|.|TRBJ2-3|16|TRBV21-1
CASSKGGWDPRDTQYF
TGTGCCAGCAGCAAAGGGGGGTGGGACCCCCGAGATACGCAGTATTTT
>.|.|TRBJ2-3|16|TRBV4-2
CASSQEGTRGTDTQYF
TGTGCCAGCAGCCAAGAGGGGACACGAGGCACAGATACGCAGTATTTT
>TRBD2|.|TRBJ2-1|17|TRBV19
CASTPSGMASSYNEQFF
TGTGCCAGTACTCCTAGCGGGATGGCAAGCTCCTACAATGAGCAGTTCTTC
>.|few|TRBJ2-7|14|TRBV6-5
CASSYNRGRYEQYF
TGTGCCAGCAGTTACAACCGGGGACGCTACGAGCAGTACTTC
>TRBD1|.|TRBJ1-1|18|TRBV18
CASSLGVGTGKRNTEAFF
TGTGCCAGCTCACTCGGAGTTGGGACAGGGAAAAGGAACACTGAAGCTTTCTTT
>.|.|TRBJ2-1|17|TRBV29-1
CSVEGLSGEGLYNEQFF
TGCAGCGTTGAGGGATTGTCGGGAGAAGGGCTTTACAATGAGCAGTTCTTC
>.|.|TRBJ1-5|15|TRBV28
CASSLQGYSNQPQHF
TGTGCCAGCAGTCTCCAGGGTTACAGCAATCAGCCCCAGCATTTT
>.|.|TRBJ1-2|13|TRBV6-5
CASSYKEDYGYTF
TGTGCCAGCAGTTATAAGGAGGACTATGGCTACACCTTC
>.|.|TRBJ2-7|13|TRBV30
CAWAAGAGYEQYF
TGTGCCTGGGCTGCAGGGGCGGGCTACGAGCAGTACTTC